Presented here are 6 T cell receptor beta chains from one specimen sequenced in a study of blood T cells in healthy people across ages. A second PCR of 7 to 11 cycles used a sample-barcoded 5' primer and a J-beta primer mix. TCRdb called the 5' RACE reads again in MiXCR, with one record for every CDR3 protein. The data contain around 1.5 million distinct CDR3 sequences, 45% to 70% of them singletons. The sequenced material came from blood. The source of these receptors is a man aged 18 to 35 in good health.

In this sample, this clonotype turned up a few times. The rearrangement links TRBV18 to TRBJ2-4, with D perhaps TRBD2 (6 bases). The DNA matches TRBJ2-7 better at its end, which makes the J call doubtful. CDR3 length equals 12 residues. Germline V gene sequence: CDR1 KGHSH, CDR2 LQKENI. CDR3 amino acids: CASSRGGSEQYF. CDR3 nucleotide sequence: TGTGCCAGCTCGCGTGGAGGGTCCGAGCAGTACTTC.

V and J are TRBV28 and TRBJ1-2; D gene unclear. CDR1 MDHEN and CDR2 SYDVKM come from the germline V gene. This CDR3 contains 12 residues. V was pared by 7 bases and J by 0 bases, with 6 bases between. The CDR3 sequence is CASKLANYGYTF. The CDR3 DNA is TGTGCCAGCAAGTTAGCTAACTATGGCTACACCTTC.

The genes are TRBV9 and TRBJ2-5; D unresolved. Per germline, CDR1 SGDLS and CDR2 YYNGEE. V was trimmed by 0 bases and J by 5 bases, leaving 14 bases between them. The CDR3 is made up of 15 amino acids. CDR3 nucleotides: TGTGCCAGCAGCGTAGCGGCGGCCCATTGGGAGACCCAGTACTTC. It codes for CASSVAAAHWETQYF.

The chain is built from TRBV20-1 and TRBJ1-4; D is uncertain. The ends were cut back, 5 bases at V and 4 bases at J, with 11 bases in the middle. The CDR3 sequence is 13 residues long. Germline V gives CDR1 DFQATT, CDR2 SNEGSKA (reference sequence). CDR3 DNA: TGCAGTGCTTTTAAGGGCTGTAATGAAAAACTGTTTTTT. Protein sequence: CSAFKGCNEKLFF.

The chain combines TRBV6-2 or TRBV6-3 with TRBJ2-1; either TRBD1 or TRBD2 may fit D (5 bases each). This CDR3 spans 13 amino acids. Trimming removed 2 bases from V and 6 bases from J, with 8 bases in between. The germline gives CDR1 MNHEY, CDR2 SVGEGT. The CDR3 bases are TGTGCCAGCAGTTACACTAGGGGCAATGAGCAGTTCTTC. Amino acids: CASSYTRGNEQFF.

The rearrangement links TRBV29-1 to TRBJ2-5; D is perhaps TRBD2 (5 bases). This CDR3 region has 13 residues. Trimming removed 6 bases from V and 0 bases from J, with 11 bases in between. Germline CDR1 is SQVTM and CDR2 is ANQGSEA. The CDR3 sequence: CSVLATYQETQYF. As DNA, the CDR3 is TGCAGCGTGCTAGCAACGTACCAAGAGACCCAGTACTTC.